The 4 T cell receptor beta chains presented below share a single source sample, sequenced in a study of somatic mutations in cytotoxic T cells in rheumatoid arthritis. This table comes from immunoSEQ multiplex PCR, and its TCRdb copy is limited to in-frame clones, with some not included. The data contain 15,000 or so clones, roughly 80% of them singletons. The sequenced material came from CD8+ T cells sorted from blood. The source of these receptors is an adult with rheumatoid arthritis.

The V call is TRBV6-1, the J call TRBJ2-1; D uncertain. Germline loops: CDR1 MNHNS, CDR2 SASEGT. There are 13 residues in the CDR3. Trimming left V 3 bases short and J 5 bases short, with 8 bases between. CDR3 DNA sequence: TGTGCCAGCAGTGACGACACCCACAATGAGCAGTTCTTC. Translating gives CASSDDTHNEQFF.

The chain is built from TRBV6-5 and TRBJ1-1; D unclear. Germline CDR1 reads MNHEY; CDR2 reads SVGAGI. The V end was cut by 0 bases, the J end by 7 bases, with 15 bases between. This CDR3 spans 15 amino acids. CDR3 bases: TGTGCCAGCAGTTACTCGAGGGCAGGACGAGGTGAAGCTTTCTTT. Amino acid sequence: CASSYSRAGRGEAFF.

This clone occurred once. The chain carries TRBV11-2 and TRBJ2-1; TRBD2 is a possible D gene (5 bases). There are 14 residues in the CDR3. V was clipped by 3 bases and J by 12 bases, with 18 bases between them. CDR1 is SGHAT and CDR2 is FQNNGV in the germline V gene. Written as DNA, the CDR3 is TGTGCCAGCAGCTTTGGAGACTACCTTTTGAGGCAGTTCTTC. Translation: CASSFGDYLLRQFF.

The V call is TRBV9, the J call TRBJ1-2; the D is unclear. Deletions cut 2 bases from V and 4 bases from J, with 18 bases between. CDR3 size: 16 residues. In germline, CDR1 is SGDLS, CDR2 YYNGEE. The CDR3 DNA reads TGTGCCAGCAGCGTTAGTAAGGACCTCCTGTTCTATGGCTACACCTTC. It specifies CASSVSKDLLFYGYTF.